The T cell receptor beta chain described here comes from a study of shared clonotypes between healthy human individuals. Findings and limits, study-wide: Incomplete sequencing of sorted subsets was indicated by rarefaction despite large depth. With four donors compared, roughly 4.9% of naive CD4 clonotypes were shared.

Sorted-subset replicate PCR reactions were performed with approximately 190 ng DNA, corresponding to tens of thousands of T cell genomes. The authors' processing: ImmunoSEQ yielded junction-only sequences lacking quality scores, so filtering differed. The repertoire was sequenced with immunoSEQ multiplex PCR; TCRdb's copy has only in-frame clones and lacks some. V and J calls and clone size are as listed in that table; D and trimming were resolved from the DNA. The sample records some 2,000,000 clones, about 95% being singletons. The CDR3 consists of 15 residues. The ends were cut back, 8 bases at V and 1 base at J, with 17 bases in the middle. Germline lookup yields CDR1 MNHEY and CDR2 SMNVEV (reference sequence). In the naive CD8 group, cells lacked CD45RO and were positively selected for CCR7, so terminally differentiated effector memory CD45RA+ cells were left out. Points on this clone: Its antigen is not identified.

Sequencing was done on a sample of naive CD8+ T cells sorted from blood. The clonotype originates from a man in his late teens or twenties in good health. The chain joins TRBV27 to TRBJ1-1; D is possibly TRBD1 (5 bases). CDR3 sequence (DNA): TGTGCCAGCGGCCTCGGGGGGACTGAGAACACTGAAGCTTTCTTT. Amino acid sequence: CASGLGGTENTEAFF.